This T cell receptor beta chain was captured in a study of post-analysis software for immune sequencing data (dated by TCRdb to between 2014 and 2017). Background on the whole study: The recorded disease courses included relapsing-remitting, secondary progressive and progressive-relapsing multiple sclerosis, and some patients had no subtype annotation. The multiple sclerosis patient repertoires were compared with roughly twelve previously published healthy control repertoires from donors aged roughly 6 to 27 years. A subset of samples was prepared in parallel using single-end sample barcoding, then pooled and co-amplified after Illumina adapter ligation.

To demonstrate the VDJtools post-analysis software, TCR beta repertoires were profiled from the peripheral blood of more than 10 young patients with multiple sclerosis. Multiple sclerosis patients were children and adolescents aged about 6 to 17 years. V is pruned by 6 bases and J by 2 bases, leaving 10 bases of the junction without a gene match. The CDR3 measures 17 amino acids from cysteine to phenylalanine. Just the 51-base CDR3 DNA is kept, in frame starting at base 1. Library preparation was by PCR. For sequencing, an Illumina HiSeq 2500 was employed. To reduce PCR and sequencing biases, unique molecular identifiers were incorporated into the TCR beta cDNA libraries. Approximately 500,000 cDNA molecules were obtained for every 1 to 10 million input T cells, so each molecule roughly corresponded to one T cell. The patient libraries were prepared and sequenced with the same protocol used for the earlier healthy control dataset. Within a given batch, samples were prepared together, multiplexed and sequenced on the same HiSeq lane. In the source study's methods: Raw barcoded reads were processed with MIGEC, and single-read molecular identifier groups were discarded before consensus assembly and CDR3 extraction. Clonotype tables were post-analysed with VDJtools, and diversity was normalized by down-sampling all datasets to the smallest sample size. In repertoire overlap clustering, CDR3 amino acid sequences, but not nucleotide sequences, were matched to correct batch-related cross-sample contamination. TCRdb trimmed the raw reads at Q25, called clones with MiXCR and kept productive beta chains. Under each unique CDR3 protein, matching rows form one entry showing the most common genes and DNA. The authors' filters were not applied to this entry. The sample contains roughly 800,000 distinct CDR3 sequences, 25% to 30% of them found a single time. The ten largest clones add up to more than 0.45% of the sample.

Study-wide findings and limitations: The control group was slightly older than the multiple sclerosis patient group. Multiple sclerosis patients had significantly lower normalized Chao1 diversity than controls, a result that suggests substantial peripheral T-cell clonal expansion. When samples were clustered directly using the F measure, samples prepared in the same batch co-clustered strongly, which prompted a batch-effect correction. Patients showed significantly higher frequencies than controls for roughly five TRBV segments, among them TRBV5-6, TRBV5-1 and TRBV20-1.

A note on this clonotype: Its antigen target is currently unknown. Base-call qualities are not available, and no considerably larger clone is one nucleotide away.

This clonotype was obtained from a girl aged 10 to 17 with multiple sclerosis. Sequencing was done on a sample of blood. The V gene is TRBV12-3 or TRBV12-4 and the J gene is TRBJ1-4, and 9 junction bases match TRBD1. The sequenced DNA: TGTGCCAGCAGAAGAGACAGGGGGAGCGTCACTAATGAAAAACTGTTTTTT. It codes for CASRRDRGSVTNEKLFF.